Listed below are T cell receptor beta chains from one sample, sequenced in a study of blood T cell repertoires in COVID-19. The protocol was immunoSEQ multiplex PCR, while the TCRdb copy is restricted to in-frame clones and leaves out a portion. The profile shows approximately 210,000 clones, around 82% of them singletons. The source material was PBMCs or T cells enriched from blood (not recorded which). These receptors were collected from a man younger than 45 with acute COVID-19. Both conserved end residues are part of each CDR3. The D gene is left open where the match is weak. Expanded clones are given a class, and other clones once, few, many or no size at all.

d_call: -
v_call: TRBV7-2
j_call: TRBJ2-7
clone_size: few
cdr3_aa: CASSLRSQSLSYEQYF
cdr3_nt: TGTGCCAGCAGCTTAAGATCACAGAGTCTCTCCTACGAGCAGTACTTC

d_call: -
v_call: TRBV6-5
j_call: TRBJ1-1
clone_size: -
cdr3_aa: CASSTAVEAFF
cdr3_nt: TGTGCCAGCAGTACCGCGGTGGAAGCTTTCTTT

d_call: -
v_call: TRBV12-3/TRBV12-4
j_call: TRBJ2-1
clone_size: medium-sized
cdr3_aa: CASSPYKRNEQFF
cdr3_nt: TGTGCCAGCAGTCCCTACAAGCGGAATGAGCAGTTCTTC

d_call: -
v_call: TRBV15
j_call: TRBJ2-5
clone_size: -
cdr3_aa: CATSRDVQGWQTQYF
cdr3_nt: TGTGCCACCAGCAGAGATGTGCAGGGTTGGCAGACCCAGTACTTC

d_call: -
v_call: TRBV6-1
j_call: TRBJ2-3
clone_size: -
cdr3_aa: CASSDKLGAGTQYF
cdr3_nt: TGTGCCAGCAGTGATAAGTTGGGGGCCGGTACGCAGTATTTT

d_call: TRBD1
v_call: TRBV6-5
j_call: TRBJ2-5
clone_size: -
cdr3_aa: CATTGTGIQETQYF
cdr3_nt: TGTGCCACCACTGGGACAGGGATACAAGAGACCCAGTACTTC

d_call: -
v_call: TRBV27
j_call: TRBJ2-2
clone_size: -
cdr3_aa: CASSAPGTTNTGELFF
cdr3_nt: TGTGCCAGCAGTGCTCCCGGGACAACGAACACCGGGGAGCTGTTTTTT

d_call: TRBD1
v_call: TRBV27
j_call: TRBJ1-2
clone_size: few
cdr3_aa: CASSPRQGNYGYTF
cdr3_nt: TGTGCCAGCAGTCCAAGACAGGGGAACTATGGCTACACCTTC

d_call: -
v_call: TRBV18
j_call: TRBJ1-3
clone_size: -
cdr3_aa: CASSPPKGSGNTIYF
cdr3_nt: TGTGCCAGCTCACCTCCGAAGGGGTCAGGAAACACCATATATTTT

d_call: -
v_call: TRBV19
j_call: TRBJ1-1
clone_size: few
cdr3_aa: CASSLVGSGTEAFF
cdr3_nt: TGTGCCAGTAGTCTGGTCGGCTCGGGGACTGAAGCTTTCTTT

d_call: TRBD1
v_call: TRBV28
j_call: TRBJ1-2
clone_size: -
cdr3_aa: CASSFPTGGLGYTF
cdr3_nt: TGTGCCAGCAGTTTTCCGACAGGGGGCCTGGGCTACACCTTC

d_call: -
v_call: TRBV5-5
j_call: TRBJ2-1
clone_size: -
cdr3_aa: CASSSGHGSYNEQFF
cdr3_nt: TGTGCCAGCAGCTCAGGACACGGCTCCTACAATGAGCAGTTCTTC

d_call: -
v_call: TRBV5-1
j_call: TRBJ1-5
clone_size: -
cdr3_aa: CASSLEGDSNQPQHF
cdr3_nt: TGCGCCAGCAGCTTGGAGGGGGATAGCAATCAGCCCCAGCATTTT

d_call: -
v_call: TRBV6-6
j_call: TRBJ2-7
clone_size: -
cdr3_aa: CASSATRGTYEQYF
cdr3_nt: TGTGCCAGCAGCGCGACGAGGGGGACCTACGAGCAGTACTTC

d_call: -
v_call: TRBV6-5
j_call: TRBJ1-1
clone_size: -
cdr3_aa: CASSYSWDTYEAFF
cdr3_nt: TGTGCCAGCAGTTACTCCTGGGACACGTATGAAGCTTTCTTT

d_call: -
v_call: TRBV3-1/TRBV3-2
j_call: TRBJ2-3
clone_size: -
cdr3_aa: CASSRGGHSTDTQYF
cdr3_nt: TGTGCCAGCAGCCGTGGGGGCCACAGCACAGATACGCAGTATTTT

d_call: TRBD2
v_call: TRBV3-1/TRBV3-2
j_call: TRBJ2-7
clone_size: -
cdr3_aa: CASSQGLGLAGFYEQYF
cdr3_nt: TGTGCCAGCAGCCAAGGACTCGGGCTAGCGGGGTTCTACGAGCAGTACTTC

d_call: TRBD1
v_call: TRBV5-6
j_call: TRBJ1-1
clone_size: -
cdr3_aa: CASSSATGATEAFF
cdr3_nt: TGTGCCAGCAGCTCGGCGACAGGGGCCACTGAAGCTTTCTTT

d_call: -
v_call: TRBV2
j_call: TRBJ1-1
clone_size: -
cdr3_aa: CDQKGENTEAFF
cdr3_nt: TGTGACCAGAAGGGGGAAAACACTGAAGCTTTCTTT

d_call: -
v_call: TRBV30
j_call: TRBJ1-6
clone_size: -
cdr3_aa: CAWMGGASPLHF
cdr3_nt: TGTGCCTGGATGGGCGGGGCCTCACCCCTCCACTTT

d_call: TRBD1
v_call: TRBV19
j_call: TRBJ1-1
clone_size: -
cdr3_aa: CASSIPWTGNTEAFF
cdr3_nt: TGTGCCAGTAGTATCCCGTGGACAGGGAACACTGAAGCTTTCTTT

d_call: -
v_call: TRBV2
j_call: TRBJ2-3
clone_size: once
cdr3_aa: CASSVPGENTDTQYF
cdr3_nt: TGTGCCAGCAGTGTACCAGGGGAAAACACAGATACGCAGTATTTT

d_call: -
v_call: TRBV7-7
j_call: TRBJ1-1
clone_size: -
cdr3_aa: CASSLENQERGQKNTEAFF
cdr3_nt: TGTGCCAGCAGCTTAGAGAATCAGGAAAGGGGCCAAAAGAACACTGAAGCTTTCTTT